This is a list of T cell receptor beta chains from one sample in a study of breast tumors, draining lymph nodes, adjacent tissues. TCRdb reprocessed the multiplex PCR reads via MiXCR and lists one record per CDR3 protein. Of approximately 210,000 distinct CDR3 sequences detected, roughly 32% appear once; the ten largest clones hold around 1.4%. The sequenced sample consisted of axillary lymph node tissue. These receptors were taken from a female donor with breast cancer. Some clones in this sample may be carry-over from other donors' samples. Each CDR3 is given with its conserved first and last residue. The D gene is left open where the match is weak. Clone sizes are given selectively: once, few, many, or a class where the clone is expanded.

d_gene,v_gene,abundance,j_gene,CDR3aa,CDR3nt
TRBD2,TRBV30,many,TRBJ2-7,CAWVAGGTYEQYF,TGTGCCTGGGTAGCGGGAGGCACCTACGAGCAGTACTTC
-,TRBV6-5,many,TRBJ2-7,CASTENAGLYSYEQYF,TGTGCCAGCACCGAGAACGCAGGCCTGTACTCCTACGAGCAGTACTTC
-,TRBV12-3/TRBV12-4,many,TRBJ2-1,CASSYTGTTYNEQFF,TGTGCCAGCAGTTATACGGGGACAACCTACAATGAGCAGTTCTTC
-,TRBV18,many,TRBJ1-3,CASSQGPSGNTIYF,TGTGCCAGCTCCCAGGGCCCCTCTGGAAACACCATATATTTT
TRBD1,TRBV11-3,many,TRBJ2-3,CASRGQGTDTQYF,TGTGCCAGCAGGGGACAGGGAACAGATACGCAGTATTTT
-,TRBV6-5,many,TRBJ2-7,CASSFKTPTSAAYEQYF,TGTGCCAGCAGTTTCAAAACTCCCACCTCGGCGGCCTACGAGCAGTACTTC
-,TRBV29-1,-,TRBJ2-3,CSLTGTSTDTQYF,TGCAGCTTAACAGGGACTAGCACAGATACGCAGTATTTT
-,TRBV7-2,-,TRBJ1-4,CASSLWGGSEKLFF,TGTGCCAGCAGCTTATGGGGCGGAAGCGAAAAACTGTTTTTT
TRBD2,TRBV7-8,many,TRBJ2-7,CASSSRTGLGSYEQYF,TGTGCCAGCAGCTCGAGAACGGGACTAGGGTCCTACGAGCAGTACTTC
-,TRBV10-3,-,TRBJ1-2,CAISDEENYGYTF,TGTGCCATCAGTGATGAGGAAAACTATGGCTACACCTTC
-,TRBV28,-,TRBJ2-7,CASSAPGSWSYEQYF,TGTGCCAGCAGTGCTCCCGGATCTTGGTCCTACGAGCAGTACTTC
-,TRBV7-6,-,TRBJ1-3,CASSVEDLSGNTIYF,TGTGCCAGCAGCGTTGAAGACCTCTCTGGAAACACCATATATTTT
-,TRBV10-1,-,TRBJ2-7,CASSESWTTIGGQYF,TGCGCCAGCAGTGAGTCCTGGACTACAATCGGAGGGCAGTACTTC
-,TRBV12-3/TRBV12-4,many,TRBJ1-1,CASSSQGVRTEAFF,TGTGCCAGCAGTTCCCAGGGTGTTCGGACTGAAGCTTTCTTT
-,TRBV20-1,many,TRBJ1-5,CSARDAGVGNQPQHF,TGCAGTGCTAGAGATGCCGGGGTAGGGAATCAGCCCCAGCATTTT
-,TRBV20-1,-,TRBJ1-5,CSAKRGGGQPQHF,TGCAGTGCTAAGAGGGGGGGCGGTCAGCCCCAGCATTTT
-,TRBV27,-,TRBJ1-6,CASRYRDSSYNSPLHF,TGTGCCAGCAGATACAGGGATAGCTCCTATAATTCACCCCTCCACTTT
-,TRBV12-3/TRBV12-4,-,TRBJ2-1,CASSFGPGNEQFF,TGTGCCAGCAGCTTCGGTCCCGGCAATGAGCAGTTCTTC
TRBD1,TRBV12-3/TRBV12-4,-,TRBJ1-6,CASSRQGDSPLHF,TGTGCCAGCAGTCGACAGGGGGATTCACCCCTCCACTTT
-,TRBV7-2,many,TRBJ2-7,CASSLGRSSASYEQYF,TGTGCCAGCAGCTTAGGCAGGTCTAGTGCCTCCTACGAGCAGTACTTC
-,TRBV3-1,many,TRBJ2-7,CASSQLDREQYF,TGTGCCAGCAGCCAACTAGACAGGGAGCAGTACTTC
-,TRBV6-6,few,TRBJ2-1,CASSHLGSNEQFF,TGTGCCAGCAGTCACCTAGGGTCCAATGAGCAGTTCTTC
TRBD2,TRBV25-1,many,TRBJ2-3,CASSGRLAHTDTQYF,TGTGCCAGCAGTGGAAGACTAGCGCACACAGATACGCAGTATTTT
TRBD1,TRBV6-8,many,TRBJ1-5,CASRKGQVRNQPQHF,TGTGCCAGCAGAAAGGGACAGGTTAGGAATCAGCCCCAGCATTTT
TRBD2,TRBV5-4,many,TRBJ2-3,CASSISAGANTDTQYF,TGTGCCAGCAGCATCTCGGCGGGAGCCAACACAGATACGCAGTATTTT
-,TRBV12-5,many,TRBJ2-5,CASGLVGGESMETQYF,TGTGCTAGTGGTTTGGTAGGGGGGGAGTCGATGGAGACCCAGTACTTC
-,TRBV9,many,TRBJ2-1,CASSVDGSGKQFF,TGTGCCAGCAGCGTAGACGGGTCGGGTAAGCAGTTCTTC
-,TRBV7-2,many,TRBJ1-3,CASSLGKPGPRGSGNTIYF,TGTGCCAGCAGCTTAGGCAAACCAGGGCCTCGGGGGTCTGGAAACACCATATATTTT
TRBD2,TRBV4-1,-,TRBJ2-3,CASSQDRGASGSGDTQYF,TGCGCCAGCAGCCAAGATAGAGGGGCTAGCGGGAGCGGAGATACGCAGTATTTT
TRBD2,TRBV14,many,TRBJ2-7,CASSHSGGAYEQYF,TGTGCCAGCAGTCATAGCGGGGGCGCCTACGAGCAGTACTTC
TRBD2,TRBV12-3/TRBV12-4,-,TRBJ2-1,CASRRGLAGVDEQFF,TGTGCCAGCAGACGCGGACTAGCGGGAGTCGATGAGCAGTTCTTC
TRBD2,TRBV7-8,many,TRBJ2-7,CASSLRREENEQYF,TGTGCCAGCAGCTTACGCCGGGAGGAAAACGAGCAGTACTTC
TRBD1,TRBV6-6,many,TRBJ2-3,CASSPTGGTDTQYF,TGTGCCAGCAGCCCCACAGGGGGGACAGATACGCAGTATTTT
TRBD1,TRBV7-6,many,TRBJ2-5,CASSLDPGGGETQYF,TGTGCCAGCAGCTTAGATCCAGGGGGCGGAGAGACCCAGTACTTC
-,TRBV7-8,many,TRBJ1-3,CASSGAGAGRNTIYF,TGTGCCAGCAGTGGGGCGGGGGCAGGCAGAAACACCATATATTTT
-,TRBV12-3/TRBV12-4,-,TRBJ1-4,CASTTFGGRGKRLFF,TGTGCCAGCACTACCTTTGGGGGTCGGGGGAAAAGACTGTTTTTT
TRBD1,TRBV28,few,TRBJ2-2,CASSPPTGQGASGELFF,TGTGCCAGCAGTCCGCCCACGGGACAGGGGGCATCCGGGGAGCTGTTTTTT
-,TRBV7-8,-,TRBJ2-1,CASSLYDSQGYNEQFF,TGTGCCAGCAGCTTATACGACTCCCAGGGGTACAATGAGCAGTTCTTC
TRBD1,TRBV9,many,TRBJ1-5,CASSGQGAQPQHF,TGTGCCAGCAGCGGACAGGGGGCTCAGCCCCAGCATTTT
-,TRBV7-9,many,TRBJ2-7,CASSRERSAEQYF,TGTGCCAGCAGTCGGGAACGGTCGGCCGAGCAGTACTTC
-,TRBV12-3/TRBV12-4,-,TRBJ2-7,CASRPDRNMGYEQYF,TGTGCCAGCAGGCCGGACAGAAATATGGGCTACGAGCAGTACTTC
TRBD1,TRBV19,few,TRBJ2-3,CASSFPGVTGNKDTQSF,TGTGCCAGTAGTTTCCCAGGGGTGACAGGGAACAAAGATACGCAGTCTTTT
-,TRBV2,-,TRBJ2-7,CASSYNGGGRQYF,TGTGCCAGCAGTTATAACGGCGGGGGCCGGCAGTACTTC
-,TRBV12-3/TRBV12-4,many,TRBJ2-7,CVSSLRDSYEQYF,TGTGTCAGCAGTCTCCGTGATTCCTACGAGCAGTACTTC
-,TRBV7-9,many,TRBJ2-3,CASSLDSGSPSTDTQYF,TGTGCCAGCAGCTTAGATAGCGGATCCCCTAGCACAGATACGCAGTATTTT
TRBD1,TRBV10-3,many,TRBJ2-7,CAIRGDRGPFSYEQYF,TGTGCCATCAGGGGAGACAGGGGACCCTTCTCCTACGAGCAGTACTTC
-,TRBV28,-,TRBJ2-4,CASYGGHIQYF,TGTGCCAGCTATGGGGGCCACATTCAGTACTTC
TRBD1,TRBV6-1,many,TRBJ1-5,CASSEQGDRHNQPQHF,TGTGCCAGCAGTGAACAAGGGGACAGACACAATCAGCCCCAGCATTTT
TRBD2,TRBV6-6,-,TRBJ2-6,CASKPPGLAGPVGANVLTF,TGTGCCAGCAAACCACCGGGACTAGCGGGGCCGGTTGGGGCCAACGTCCTGACTTTC
TRBD1,TRBV27,-,TRBJ1-5,CASSLGQGVGQPQHF,TGTGCCAGCAGTTTGGGACAGGGTGTGGGTCAGCCCCAGCATTTT
-,TRBV6-1,many,TRBJ2-3,CASSGDALTDTQYF,TGTGCCAGCAGTGGGGACGCCCTCACAGATACGCAGTATTTT
TRBD1,TRBV7-8,-,TRBJ1-1,CASSFEGANTEAFF,TGTGCCAGCAGCTTCGAGGGGGCTAACACTGAAGCTTTCTTT
TRBD1,TRBV5-1,many,TRBJ1-2,CASSPDRGTEGYTF,TGCGCCAGCAGCCCCGACAGGGGGACGGAGGGCTACACCTTC
TRBD2,TRBV20-1,many,TRBJ2-5,CSARPDRLSGRGRGETQYF,TGCAGTGCTAGGCCGGACAGACTTAGCGGGAGAGGGAGGGGAGAGACCCAGTACTTC
-,TRBV20-1,-,TRBJ2-1,CSARLADGQSF,TGCAGTGCTAGGCTAGCTGATGGGCAGTCCTTC
-,TRBV7-9,-,TRBJ1-4,CASSLAGYNEKLFF,TGTGCCAGCAGCTTAGCGGGCTACAATGAAAAACTGTTTTTT
-,TRBV28,many,TRBJ1-5,CASTLGRPGQPQHF,TGTGCCAGCACCTTAGGGCGACCCGGGCAGCCCCAGCATTTT